The rows below give T cell receptor beta chains drawn from one sample of a study of T cells after yellow fever vaccination. One entry per CDR3 protein results from TCRdb running MiXCR on the 5' RACE reads. The sample carries 150,000 to 200,000 distinct CDR3 sequences, 9.5% to 12% recorded once. The sequences come from CD8+ T cells sorted from PBMCs, collected 15 days after the yellow fever booster vaccination. Source of these receptors: a man aged 18 to 35 who received the YFV17D yellow fever vaccine. CDR3s include the opening cysteine and the closing phenylalanine or tryptophan. The D gene is left open where the match is weak. A row's size may be missing; if present it is once, few, many or a size class.

V gene: TRBV5-4
D gene: -
clone size: few
J gene: TRBJ1-1
CDR3 protein: CASSQNSQGRDTEAFF
CDR3 DNA: TGTGCCAGCAGCCAAAACTCACAGGGAAGGGACACTGAAGCTTTCTTT

V gene: TRBV9
D gene: -
clone size: -
J gene: TRBJ2-1
CDR3 protein: CASSVVPTRGEQFF
CDR3 DNA: TGTGCCAGCAGCGTAGTGCCGACGAGGGGTGAGCAGTTCTTC

V gene: TRBV4-3
D gene: -
clone size: many
J gene: TRBJ1-2
CDR3 protein: CASSQGTDQVRGYTF
CDR3 DNA: TGCGCCAGCAGCCAAGGCACCGACCAGGTCAGGGGCTACACCTTC

V gene: TRBV5-6
D gene: TRBD2
clone size: many
J gene: TRBJ2-3
CDR3 protein: CASSLVGGFSDTQYF
CDR3 DNA: TGTGCCAGCAGCTTGGTCGGGGGGTTTTCAGATACGCAGTATTTT

V gene: TRBV7-3
D gene: -
clone size: many
J gene: TRBJ2-1
CDR3 protein: CASSSDRNEQFF
CDR3 DNA: TGTGCCAGCAGCTCCGATCGGAATGAGCAGTTCTTC

V gene: TRBV4-3
D gene: TRBD2
clone size: -
J gene: TRBJ2-3
CDR3 protein: CASSQDLGRGGADTQYF
CDR3 DNA: TGCGCCAGCAGCCAAGATCTGGGGCGGGGGGGCGCAGATACGCAGTATTTT

V gene: TRBV27
D gene: TRBD2
clone size: -
J gene: TRBJ2-1
CDR3 protein: CASSSLLAGGPFEQFF
CDR3 DNA: TGTGCCAGCAGTTCCCTCCTAGCGGGGGGGCCGTTTGAGCAGTTCTTC

V gene: TRBV28
D gene: -
clone size: few
J gene: TRBJ1-3
CDR3 protein: CASTDERSSGNTIYF
CDR3 DNA: TGTGCCAGCACCGACGAGCGGAGCTCTGGAAACACCATATATTTT

V gene: TRBV7-8
D gene: -
clone size: -
J gene: TRBJ2-3
CDR3 protein: CASSLAGAPPDTQYF
CDR3 DNA: TGTGCCAGCAGCTTAGCGGGGGCCCCCCCAGATACGCAGTATTTT

V gene: TRBV29-1
D gene: -
clone size: few
J gene: TRBJ2-1
CDR3 protein: CSVESGARNEQFF
CDR3 DNA: TGCAGCGTTGAATCGGGGGCTAGGAATGAGCAGTTCTTC

V gene: TRBV27
D gene: TRBD2
clone size: -
J gene: TRBJ2-2
CDR3 protein: CASGPGTSGGARTGELFF
CDR3 DNA: TGTGCCAGCGGACCCGGGACTAGCGGGGGGGCGCGCACCGGGGAGCTGTTTTTT

V gene: TRBV6-2/TRBV6-3
D gene: -
clone size: few
J gene: TRBJ2-7
CDR3 protein: CASSRPSTLSEQYF
CDR3 DNA: TGTGCCAGCAGTCGACCTTCGACGCTTAGCGAGCAGTACTTC

V gene: TRBV4-1
D gene: -
clone size: -
J gene: TRBJ1-1
CDR3 protein: CASTLVAGGNTEAFF
CDR3 DNA: TGCGCCAGCACCCTCGTAGCTGGGGGAAACACTGAAGCTTTCTTT

V gene: TRBV12-3/TRBV12-4
D gene: TRBD2
clone size: once
J gene: TRBJ2-5
CDR3 protein: CASSSSGGALLETQYF
CDR3 DNA: TGTGCCAGCAGTTCCAGCGGGGGGGCCCTCTTGGAGACCCAGTACTTC

V gene: TRBV20-1
D gene: -
clone size: many
J gene: TRBJ1-3
CDR3 protein: CSALPPGSRGNTIYF
CDR3 DNA: TGCAGTGCCCTTCCTCCAGGCTCGCGAGGAAACACCATATATTTT

V gene: TRBV12-3/TRBV12-4
D gene: -
clone size: few
J gene: TRBJ1-4
CDR3 protein: CASVGTNEKLFF
CDR3 DNA: TGTGCCAGCGTTGGCACTAATGAAAAACTGTTTTTT